This T cell receptor (beta chain) was observed in a study of T cell responses to AZD1222 COVID-19 vaccine. Trimming took 5 bases from V and 2 from J, leaving 7 bases between them. The germline V gene encodes CDR1 SNHLY and CDR2 FYNNEI. The CDR3 has 12 residues. The data were produced by immunoSEQ multiplex PCR, yet TCRdb's version contains in-frame clones alone and is incomplete. The top ten hold under 2% of the sample, which has about 180,000 clones, under 95% seen once. Sample: peripheral blood, taken 28 days after the second AZD1222 dose. V usage is TRBV2 and J usage is TRBJ2-7; no reliable D call. The TCR comes from an adult who received the AZD1222 COVID-19 vaccine. Here the CDR3 DNA reads TGTGCCAGCAGTCCGTATCCCTACGAGCAGTACTTC. Translating gives CASSPYPYEQYF. Complete variable domain (other parts from reference TRBV2 and TRBJ2-7): EPEVTQTPSHQVTQMGQEVILRCVPISNHLYFYWYRQILGQKVEFLVSFYNNEISEKSEIFDDQFSVERPDGSNFTLKIRSTKLEDSAMYFCASSPYPYEQYFGPGTRLTVT.